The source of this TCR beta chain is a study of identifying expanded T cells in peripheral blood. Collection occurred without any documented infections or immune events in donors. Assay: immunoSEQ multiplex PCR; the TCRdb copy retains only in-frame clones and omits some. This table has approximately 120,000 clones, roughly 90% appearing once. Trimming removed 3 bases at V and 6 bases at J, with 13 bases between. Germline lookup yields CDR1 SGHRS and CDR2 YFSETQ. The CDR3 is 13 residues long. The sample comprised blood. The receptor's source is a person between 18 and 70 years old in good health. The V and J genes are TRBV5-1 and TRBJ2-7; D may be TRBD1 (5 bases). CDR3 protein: CASSSSGFGEQYF. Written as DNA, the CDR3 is TGCGCCAGCAGCTCTTCAGGGTTCGGCGAGCAGTACTTC.